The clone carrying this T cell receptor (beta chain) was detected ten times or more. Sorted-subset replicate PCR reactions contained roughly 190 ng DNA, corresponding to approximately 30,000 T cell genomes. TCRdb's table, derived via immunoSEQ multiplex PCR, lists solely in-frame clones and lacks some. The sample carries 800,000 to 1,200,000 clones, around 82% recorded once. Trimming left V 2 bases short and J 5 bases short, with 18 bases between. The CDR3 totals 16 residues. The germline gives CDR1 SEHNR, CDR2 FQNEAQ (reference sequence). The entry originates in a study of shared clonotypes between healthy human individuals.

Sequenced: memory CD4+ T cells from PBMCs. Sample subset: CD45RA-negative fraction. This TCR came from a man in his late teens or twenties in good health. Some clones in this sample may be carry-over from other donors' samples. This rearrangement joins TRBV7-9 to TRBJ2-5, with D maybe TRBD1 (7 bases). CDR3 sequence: CASSLRGQTGRETQYF. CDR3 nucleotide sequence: TGTGCCAGCAGCTTAAGGGGCCAGACAGGGAGGGAGACCCAGTACTTC. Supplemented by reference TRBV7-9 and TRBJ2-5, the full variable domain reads DTGVSQNPRHKITKRGQNVTFRCDPISEHNRLYWYRQTLGQGPEFLTYFQNEAQLEKSRLLSDRFSAERPKGSFSTLEIQRTEQGDSAMYLCASSLRGQTGRETQYFGPGTRLLVL.